One TCR beta chain is described in this entry. Its antigen is unidentified. These data are taken from a study of human T cells and chemical hapten exposure. The wider study: Mostly female patients had alopecia areata, totalis or universalis. TCR yield per sample varied, mainly due to pooled library volumes.

As for time point: patch test 3, about 24 weeks after DPC sensitization. Documented treatment: therapeutic diphenylcyclopropenone sensitization with weekly scalp DPC. The study's library attached unique molecular identifiers to single cDNA molecules. Via MiXCR, TCRdb re-called the RACE reads, giving one row per CDR3 protein. In the table there are roughly 60,000 distinct CDR3 sequences, around an eighth of which are singletons. Study-wide results and limits: TCRs at high frequency, those above 1 in 1000, did not change with DPC sensitization.

The CDR3 has 15 residues. Germline assignment: CDR1 MNHNS and CDR2 SASEGT. Between the trimmed V and J ends, which lost 2 bases and 7 bases, there was a span of 14 bases. The V gene is TRBV6-1, the J gene TRBJ1-4; D not certain. The specimen comprised whole blood, sampled in connection with sensitization to the hapten diphenylcyclopropenone (DPC). This TCR derives from a man aged 30-40 years with alopecia areata. Some clones in this sample may be carry-over from other donors' samples. CDR3 in amino acids: CASSEYRWFAEKLFF. As DNA, the CDR3 is TGTGCCAGCAGTGAATATCGCTGGTTCGCTGAAAAACTGTTTTTT.